The present T cell receptor (beta chain) was sequenced within a study of OX40 agonist ivuxolimab in advanced cancers. As for the study in general: Every 2 weeks, ivuxolimab was infused into the patients intravenously at between 0.01 and 10 mg/kg. Patients enrolled in dose escalation were diagnosed with hepatocellular carcinoma, melanoma, renal cell or head and neck cancer. Under the entry rules, prior anti-PD-1, anti-PD-L1 or anti-CTLA-4 therapy was allowed, and about 38% had some.

This clone was counted a single time. The data were produced by immunoSEQ multiplex PCR, yet TCRdb's version contains in-frame clones alone and is incomplete. The table includes roughly 57,000 clones, approximately 82% detected once. The CDR3 sequence is 15 residues long. Trimming removed 3 bases from V and 4 bases from J, with 16 bases in between. Germline values: CDR1 LNHDA, CDR2 SQIVND (reference sequence). The gene calls are TRBV19 and TRBJ2-7; D is undetermined. Sequences were derived from CD4+ or CD8+ T cells sorted from blood, sampled in a trial of the OX40 agonist ivuxolimab. The sequence was collected from an adult with an advanced solid tumor such as melanoma, head and neck, liver or kidney cancer. The CDR3 here is CASSIGRSSGYEQYF. In DNA form, the CDR3 reads TGTGCCAGTAGTATCGGTAGATCATCAGGTTACGAGCAGTACTTC.